This T cell receptor beta chain was captured in a study of blood T cells in healthy people across ages. Findings of the study overall: More naive CD4+ cells and higher diversity marked long-lived donors relative to aged donors. CMV status of donors was unknown, possibly confounding expanded clonotype changes. Age brought a roughly linear fall in TCR beta diversity measured per million T cells.

A second roughly 6 to 11 cycle PCR used barcoded and J-beta primers. TCRdb re-called the 5' RACE reads with MiXCR, one entry per CDR3 protein. The data contain 980,000 or so distinct CDR3 sequences, under 50% of them singletons. This clonotype appeared a few times. The antigen is not known. The V end lost 0 bases, the J end lost 6 bases, and 13 bases lay between the germline ends. The germline V gene has CDR1 SGHRS and CDR2 YFSETQ. The CDR3 has 15 residues. The receptor's source is a man aged 25-40 years in good health. Sequencing was performed on blood. J is TRBJ2-4 and V is TRBV5-1; TRBD2 is a possible D gene (6 bases). In nucleotides, the CDR3 is TGCGCCAGCAGCTTGGCGGGGGATCCCATAAACATTCAGTACTTC. This codes for CASSLAGDPINIQYF. Full variable domain (missing parts from reference TRBV5-1 and TRBJ2-4): KAGVTQTPRYLIKTRGQQVTLSCSPISGHRSVSWYQQTPGQGLQFLFEYFSETQRNKGNFPGRFSGRQFSNSRSEMNVSTLELGDSALYLCASSLAGDPINIQYFGAGTRLSVL.